The T cell receptor (beta chain) described here comes from a study of TIL therapy for anti-PD-1-resistant metastatic lung cancer (dated by TCRdb to about 2021). Turning to the overall study: Tumors were collected before any PD-1/PD-L1 blockade, after which patients were given nivolumab, and patients who progressed were given lymphodepletion, an infusion of expanded TIL and IL-2. Among the enrolled patients, the median age was roughly 50 years (range 38-75), and the median tumor PD-L1 proportion score was roughly 6%. Most of the cohort had lung adenocarcinoma, including a handful of EGFR-mutant tumors and two ALK-rearranged tumors, and half of the patients were either current or former smokers. Across the cohort, whole-exome sequencing showed a median non-synonymous tumor mutation burden of approximately 1.5 mutations per megabase. Tumor and peripheral blood T cell receptor beta sequencing was used to track clonotypes across tumor, expanded TIL product and serial blood samples.

There are 13 amino acids in the CDR3, from cysteine to phenylalanine inclusive. The only DNA kept is the CDR3, 39 bases in frame from the first base. V lost 6 bases and J lost 1 base, and the count of bases not matched to a germline gene is 2. CDR1 and CDR2, looked up from the germline V gene, are SNHLY and FYNNEI. Using bias-controlled multiplex PCR with the immunoSEQ v3 hsTCRB kit, the TCR beta CDR3 regions were amplified from genomic DNA. TCR libraries were sequenced on an Illumina NextSeq 500 to 1.5 million to 2.5 million read pairs for survey level or roughly 4.5-6 million for deep level. For the original study's pipeline: V, D and J genes were assigned, non-productive sequences were removed, and clonality was reported by immunoSEQ Analyzer software. To compare repertoires between infused TIL and blood, productive Simpson clonality was used along with the Morisita overlap index of productive TRB rearrangements. For each clone in blood, the absolute clonotype count was estimated by multiplying the lymphocyte count by the CD3+ fraction and by the clone's productive frequency. What TCRdb holds here is the immuneACCESS table cut down to in-frame rearrangements. Part of the clones is not present; checked against another copy, under half of the missing clones reflect an unresolved V gene, and the others are unexplained. The DNA gave D and trimming, while V, J and clone size come from that table. In all, the sample holds 9,500 to 15,000 clones, and nearly 80% of those were seen once. Of the sample, about 9.4% is held by the ten largest clones.

Points the paper makes about the study in general: Infused TIL clonotypes partially replaced the baseline peripheral repertoire then decayed over months, with no apparent association between persistence and response. The study protocol defined all tumor marker inferences as exploratory. The cohort was highly selected, including more treatment-naive, never-smoker and oncogene-addicted patients than is typical, which limits generalizability.

Concerning this clone: Its antigen specificity is not known. No quality values exist for individual bases; no much larger clone is one base distant.

In the paper's terms, the time point label means: pre-treatment sample, taken before nivolumab and TIL therapy. Between October 2017 and 2020, a dual-center phase I trial enrolled adults who had stage 4 NSCLC. Samples were obtained from a single-arm, open-label phase I trial in which tumor-infiltrating lymphocyte therapy with nivolumab was evaluated in advanced non-small cell lung cancer. Blood mononuclear cells from EDTA tubes were isolated by Ficoll gradient, snap-frozen as pellets, and DNA was extracted with a Qiagen mini-prep kit. This sequence uses TRBV2 and TRBJ2-5, and 7 junction bases match TRBD2. The TCR originated in a person between 30 and 79 years old with non-small cell lung cancer. The sequences come from blood, collected at baseline. The CDR3 corresponds to CASRLAFQETQYF. The base sequence is TGTGCCAGCAGACTAGCGTTCCAAGAGACCCAGTACTTC.